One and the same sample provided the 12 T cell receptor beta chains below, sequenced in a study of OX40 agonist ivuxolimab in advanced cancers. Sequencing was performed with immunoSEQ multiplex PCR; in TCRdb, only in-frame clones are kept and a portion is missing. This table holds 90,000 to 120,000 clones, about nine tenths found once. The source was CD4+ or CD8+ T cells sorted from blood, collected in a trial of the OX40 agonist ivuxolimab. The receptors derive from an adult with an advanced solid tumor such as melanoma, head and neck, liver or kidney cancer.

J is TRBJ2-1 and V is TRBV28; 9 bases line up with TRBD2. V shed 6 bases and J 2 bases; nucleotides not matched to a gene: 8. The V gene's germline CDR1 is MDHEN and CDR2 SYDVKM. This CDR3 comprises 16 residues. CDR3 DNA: TGTGCCAGCAGGATCGCTAGCGGGACGGCCTACAATGAGCAGTTCTTC. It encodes CASRIASGTAYNEQFF.

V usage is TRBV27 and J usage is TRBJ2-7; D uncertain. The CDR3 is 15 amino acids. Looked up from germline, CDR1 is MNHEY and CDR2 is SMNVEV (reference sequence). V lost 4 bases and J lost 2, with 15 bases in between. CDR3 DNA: TGTGCCAGCAGTTGGTTTGCAGTCCCCACCTACGAGCAGTACTTC. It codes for CASSWFAVPTYEQYF.

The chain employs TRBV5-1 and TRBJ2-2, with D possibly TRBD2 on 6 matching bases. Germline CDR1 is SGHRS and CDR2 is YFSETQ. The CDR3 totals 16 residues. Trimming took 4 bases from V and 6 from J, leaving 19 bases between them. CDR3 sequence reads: CASSPGGPFASGELFF. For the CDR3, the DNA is TGCGCCAGCAGCCCAGGAGGGCCGTTCGCGTCCGGGGAGCTGTTTTTT.

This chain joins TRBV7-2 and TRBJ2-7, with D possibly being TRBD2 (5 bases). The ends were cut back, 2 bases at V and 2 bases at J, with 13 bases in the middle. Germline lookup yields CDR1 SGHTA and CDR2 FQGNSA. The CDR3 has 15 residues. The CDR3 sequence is CASSLWLAGTYEQYF. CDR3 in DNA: TGTGCCAGCAGCTTATGGCTAGCTGGGACCTACGAGCAGTACTTC.

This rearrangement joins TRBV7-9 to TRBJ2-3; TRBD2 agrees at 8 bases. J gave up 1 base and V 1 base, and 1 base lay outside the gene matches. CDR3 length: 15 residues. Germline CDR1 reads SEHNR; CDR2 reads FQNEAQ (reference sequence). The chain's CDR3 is CASSLEAGGTDTQYF. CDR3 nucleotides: TGTGCCAGCAGCTTAGAAGCGGGGGGCACAGATACGCAGTATTTT. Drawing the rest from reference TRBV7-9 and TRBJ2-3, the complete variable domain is DTGVSQNPRHKITKRGQNVTFRCDPISEHNRLYWYRQTLGQGPEFLTYFQNEAQLEKSRLLSDRFSAERPKGSFSTLEIQRTEQGDSAMYLCASSLEAGGTDTQYFGPGTRLTVL.

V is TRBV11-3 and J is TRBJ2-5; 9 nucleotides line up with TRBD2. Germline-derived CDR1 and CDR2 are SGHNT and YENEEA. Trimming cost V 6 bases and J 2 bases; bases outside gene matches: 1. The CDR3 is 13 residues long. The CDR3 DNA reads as TGTGCCAGCAGTAGCGGGAGTCAAGAGACCCAGTACTTC. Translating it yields CASSSGSQETQYF.

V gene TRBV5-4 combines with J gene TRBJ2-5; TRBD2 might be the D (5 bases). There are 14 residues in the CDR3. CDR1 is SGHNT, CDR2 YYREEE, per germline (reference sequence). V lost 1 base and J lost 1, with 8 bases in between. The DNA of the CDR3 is TGTGCCAGCAGCTTGACGGGGATCCAAGAGACCCAGTACTTC. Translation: CASSLTGIQETQYF.

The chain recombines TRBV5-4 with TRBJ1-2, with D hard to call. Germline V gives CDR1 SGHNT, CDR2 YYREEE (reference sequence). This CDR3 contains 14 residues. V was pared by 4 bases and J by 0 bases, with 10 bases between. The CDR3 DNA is TGTGCCAGCAGCCGTGACCTTACTAACTATGGCTACACCTTC. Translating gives CASSRDLTNYGYTF.

For the CDR3, the DNA is TGTGCCAGCAGTGGCCCGCACAGGGGGCGCTACGAGCAGTACTTC. Its protein is CASSGPHRGRYEQYF. The rearrangement links TRBV6-5 to TRBJ2-7; 9 bases align to TRBD1. CDR1 MNHEY and CDR2 SVGAGI come from the germline V gene. V lost 5 bases to trimming and J lost 3 bases; unmatched junction nucleotides: 8. The CDR3 has 15 amino acids.

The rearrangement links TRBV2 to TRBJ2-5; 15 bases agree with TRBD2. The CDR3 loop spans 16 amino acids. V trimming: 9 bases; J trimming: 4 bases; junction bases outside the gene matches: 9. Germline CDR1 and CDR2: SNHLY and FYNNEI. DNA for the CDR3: TGTGCCAGTACCGGGACTAGCGGGAGGTTGGGAGAGACCCAGTACTTC. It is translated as CASTGTSGRLGETQYF.

The CDR3 DNA follows: TGCAGCGTGAGTCAGGTTTACAATGAGCAGTTCTTC. This sequence encodes CSVSQVYNEQFF. The chain uses TRBV29-1 and TRBJ2-1, with no clear D. CDR1 SQVTM and CDR2 ANQGSEA come from the germline V gene. Deletions cut 6 bases from V and 4 bases from J, with 10 bases between. This CDR3 comprises 12 residues.

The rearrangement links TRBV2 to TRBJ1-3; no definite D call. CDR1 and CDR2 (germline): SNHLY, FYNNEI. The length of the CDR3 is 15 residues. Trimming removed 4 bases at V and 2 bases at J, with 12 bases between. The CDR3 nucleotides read TGTGCCAGCAGTGCCGGGTCCACCACTGGAAACACCATATATTTT. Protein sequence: CASSAGSTTGNTIYF.